Below are 4 T cell receptor beta chains sequenced from a single sample in a study of cytomegalovirus exposure and HLA in healthy donors (dated by TCRdb to 2017 to 2019). The library was made by the immunoSEQ multiplex PCR assay. For the multiplex PCR, a mixture combining 60 forward primers for TCR Vbeta segments and 13 reverse primers for TCR Jbeta segments was used. The source is immuneACCESS, and TCRdb retained only in-frame sequences with V and J called. Part of the clones is not carried over; for the studies checked, unresolved V genes explain less than half of this, and the remainder is unexplained. For this sample the table gives some 150,000 clones, of which approximately 80% were detected only once. The top ten clones comprise about 0.82% of the sample. Sequenced sample: PBMCs. The origin of the receptors is a woman under 30 in good health and CMV-seronegative.

This chain connects TRBV13 to TRBJ2-1; TRBD2 matches 8 bases. Trimming took 0 bases from V and 8 from J; bases not matched to a gene: 9. The germline V gene encodes CDR1 PRHDT and CDR2 FYEKMQ (reference sequence). The CDR3 loop spans 16 amino acids. Here the CDR3 DNA reads TGTGCCAGCAGCTTAGGGACAGGCGGCGGGAGGTATGAGCAGTTCTTC. It is translated as CASSLGTGGGRYEQFF.

The chain recombines TRBV28 with TRBJ2-2, with 9 bases identical to TRBD1. The CDR3 is 15 residues long. The germline CDR1 and CDR2 sequences are MDHEN and SYDVKM. Trimming at V came to 5 bases and at J to 4 bases, leaving 5 bases not matched to a gene. CDR3 in amino acids: CASSGTGFGTGELFF. The CDR3 DNA follows: TGTGCCAGCAGTGGGACAGGGTTCGGCACCGGGGAGCTGTTTTTT.

This clone was seen once. V and J are TRBV4-3 and TRBJ2-7; TRBD1 agrees at 8 bases. CDR3 size: 16 residues. Trimming removed 0 bases from V and 5 bases from J; junction bases left unmatched: 9. Germline loops: CDR1 LGHNA, CDR2 YSLEER. CDR3 coding DNA: TGCGCCAGCAGCCAAGATTCGAGGCAGGGGGCCCACGAGCAGTACTTC. Translated: CASSQDSRQGAHEQYF.

This clone appeared a few times. This chain links TRBV4-2 with TRBJ2-1; no definite D call. Germline V gene data show CDR1 as LGHNA and CDR2 as YNFKEQ. The V end was cut by 4 bases, the J end by 2 bases, with 6 bases between. The CDR3 extends over 13 amino acids. CDR3 residues: CASSPRTYNEQFF. Here the CDR3 DNA reads TGTGCCAGCAGCCCTAGGACCTACAATGAGCAGTTCTTC.